A single sample is the source of the 21 T cell receptor beta chains below, sequenced in a study of blood T cell repertoires in COVID-19. Clones were read by immunoSEQ multiplex PCR, and TCRdb kept only the in-frame ones, dropping some. This table holds some 80,000 clones, approximately 82% found once. Source material: peripheral blood. These receptors were obtained from a human donor in a cohort sampled during active COVID-19.

The chain uses TRBV18 and TRBJ1-5; TRBD1 is a possible D gene (6 bases). The germline CDR1 and CDR2 sequences are KGHSH and LQKENI. V was pared by 6 bases and J by 4 bases, with 10 bases between. This CDR3 region has 13 residues. This CDR3 reads CASSTGLNQPQHF. Written as DNA, the CDR3 is TGTGCCAGCTCGACAGGTCTTAATCAGCCCCAGCATTTT.

The chain couples TRBV7-2 to TRBJ2-3; 9 bases match TRBD2. Germline V gives CDR1 SGHTA, CDR2 FQGNSA. This CDR3 region has 16 residues. V lost 1 base to trimming and J lost 4 bases; unmatched junction nucleotides: 6. The CDR3 DNA sequence: TGTGCCAGCAGCTTAGTTGGCGGGGGGGGCGCAGATACGCAGTATTTT. Its translation: CASSLVGGGGADTQYF.

CDR3: CASSLPKPGQSSYEQYF. CDR3 nucleotides: TGTGCCAGCAGCTTACCAAAACCGGGACAGAGCTCCTACGAGCAGTACTTC. The genes are TRBV5-4 and TRBJ2-7, with 7 bases aligning to TRBD1. The germline gives CDR1 SGHNT, CDR2 YYREEE (reference sequence). The ends lost 2 bases at V and 0 bases at J; junction bases unmatched: 11. The CDR3 is made up of 17 amino acids.

The chain couples TRBV4-1 to TRBJ1-6; 7 bases align to TRBD1. V lost 0 bases and J lost 4; bases outside the gene matches: 0. CDR1 is MGHRA, CDR2 YSYEKL, per germline. CDR3 size: 15 residues. CDR3 nucleotides: TGCGCCAGCAGCCAAGACAGGGGGTATAATTCACCCCTCCACTTT. Translation: CASSQDRGYNSPLHF.

In this sample, this clone turned up once. This rearrangement joins TRBV2 to TRBJ2-5; 10 nucleotides agree with TRBD1. Trimming took 6 bases from V and 3 from J; bases not matched to a gene: 4. Per germline, CDR1 SNHLY and CDR2 FYNNEI. The CDR3 extends over 14 amino acids. DNA for the CDR3: TGTGCCAGCAGAGCCGGGACAGGGGAAGAGACCCAGTACTTC. Amino acids: CASRAGTGEETQYF.

CDR3 DNA sequence: TGTGCCAGCTCATTATCCCCGGAGGGAGAGACCCAGTACTTC. It yields the protein CASSLSPEGETQYF. The genes are TRBV18 and TRBJ2-5; D is perhaps TRBD2 (6 bases). Germline V CDR1 and CDR2: KGHSH, LQKENI. The CDR3 runs 14 residues. V was pared by 5 bases and J by 4 bases, with 14 bases between.

The chain has TRBV29-1 and TRBJ1-2; the match to TRBD1 covers 7 bases. Trimming cost V 7 bases and J 5 bases; bases outside gene matches: 10. Germline assignment: CDR1 SQVTM and CDR2 ANQGSEA. This CDR3 contains 13 residues. The CDR3 DNA is TGCAGCGGTGACAGGGAGGTTGAGTATGGCTACACCTTC. It is translated as CSGDREVEYGYTF.

V gene TRBV6-5 combines with J gene TRBJ1-3; D might be TRBD1 (5 bases). CDR1 is MNHEY and CDR2 is SVGAGI in the germline V gene. The CDR3 covers 16 residues. The ends were cut back, 2 bases at V and 0 bases at J, with 11 bases in the middle. The CDR3 protein is CASSYQRQSSGNTIYF. The CDR3 coding sequence is TGTGCCAGCAGTTACCAGAGACAGAGCTCTGGAAACACCATATATTTT.

This chain links TRBV6-4 with TRBJ2-7, with 7 bases aligning to TRBD1. Trimming took 4 bases from V and 6 from J; bases not matched to a gene: 6. The CDR3 sequence is 13 residues long. Germline values: CDR1 MRHNA, CDR2 SNTAGT. CDR3 loop: CASSANRDSEQYF. The CDR3 DNA reads TGTGCCAGCAGTGCAAACAGGGACAGCGAGCAGTACTTC.

This rearrangement joins TRBV20-1 to TRBJ1-1, with 10 bases fitting TRBD1. Unmatched junction bases numbered 0, after V lost 5 bases and J lost 6 bases. The CDR3 extends over 11 amino acids. CDR1 and CDR2 from the germline V gene are DFQATT and SNEGSKA (reference sequence). CDR3 sequence (DNA): TGCAGTGCTGACAGGGGGCCTGAAGCTTTCTTT. This translates into CSADRGPEAFF.

The J gene is TRBJ2-2, the V gene TRBV6-5; no reliable D call. CDR3 length: 14 residues. In germline, CDR1 is MNHEY, CDR2 SVGAGI. The ends were cut back, 7 bases at V and 0 bases at J, with 9 bases in the middle. The CDR3 protein is CASILAANTGELFF. Here the CDR3 DNA reads TGTGCCAGCATTCTTGCAGCGAACACCGGGGAGCTGTTTTTT.

V gene TRBV6-5 combines with J gene TRBJ1-5, with D possibly being TRBD1 (6 bases). V lost 6 bases and J 5 bases, leaving 14 bases between the germline ends. Germline V gene lookup returns CDR1 MNHEY and CDR2 SVGAGI. The CDR3 runs 14 residues. Here the CDR3 reads CASSATGKDQPQHF. The CDR3 bases are TGTGCCAGCAGCGCAACAGGGAAGGATCAGCCCCAGCATTTT.

The chain links TRBV5-1 to TRBJ2-2; D may be TRBD1 (6 bases). Looked up from germline, CDR1 is SGHRS and CDR2 is YFSETQ. This CDR3 is built from 15 residues. Trimming pared 0 bases from V and 7 bases from J, leaving 13 bases between. The CDR3 sequence is CASSLAGDESGELFF. The CDR3 DNA reads TGCGCCAGCAGCTTGGCAGGGGATGAGAGCGGGGAGCTGTTTTTT. Full variable domain (missing parts from reference TRBV5-1 and TRBJ2-2): KAGVTQTPRYLIKTRGQQVTLSCSPISGHRSVSWYQQTPGQGLQFLFEYFSETQRNKGNFPGRFSGRQFSNSRSEMNVSTLELGDSALYLCASSLAGDESGELFFGEGSRLTVL.

This clone occurred once. The V and J genes are TRBV7-9 and TRBJ2-1; possible D gene TRBD2, 6 bases. Germline-derived CDR1 and CDR2 are SEHNR and FQNEAQ (reference sequence). The CDR3 spans 15 residues. With 7 bases removed from V and 2 bases from J, the gap between germline ends came to 15 bases. In nucleotides, the CDR3 is TGTGCCAGCATGGTGGGCGGGGTGGCCTACAATGAGCAGTTCTTC. This translates into CASMVGGVAYNEQFF.

In DNA form, the CDR3 reads TGTGCCAGCAGGGGGGCAGGGAGTGGGGACACTGAAGCTTTCTTT. Encoded protein: CASRGAGSGDTEAFF. V is TRBV6-5 and J is TRBJ1-1; D perhaps matches TRBD1 (6 bases). Trimming took 6 bases from V and 3 from J, leaving 17 bases between them. The CDR3 consists of 15 residues. Germline loops: CDR1 MNHEY, CDR2 SVGAGI.

The chain has TRBV9 and TRBJ2-5, with a tentative D call TRBD1 (6 bases). With 4 bases removed from V and 2 bases from J, the gap between germline ends came to 15 bases. Germline V gives CDR1 SGDLS, CDR2 YYNGEE. This CDR3 has 15 amino acids. The DNA of the CDR3 is TGTGCCAGCAGCCGCCTGACAGGAGCACAAGAGACCCAGTACTTC. The encoded protein is CASSRLTGAQETQYF.

The CDR3 DNA is TGTGCCAGCTCACCCTCCGCGCAGGGGAGGAACACCGGGGAGCTGTTTTTT. It yields the protein CASSPSAQGRNTGELFF. V is TRBV18 and J is TRBJ2-2; perhaps TRBD1 as D (6 bases). The V and J ends lost 3 bases and 1 base respectively, with 15 bases between them. Germline-derived CDR1 and CDR2 are KGHSH and LQKENI. CDR3 length: 17 amino acids.

This chain links TRBV10-3 with TRBJ2-7, with D tentatively TRBD1 (6 bases). Deletions cut 5 bases from V and 4 bases from J, with 12 bases between. This CDR3 has 13 residues. CDR1 and CDR2 (germline): ENHRY, SYGVKD. CDR3 sequence (DNA): TGTGCCATCAGTTTTTACAGGGAGTACGAGCAGTACTTC. It translates to CAISFYREYEQYF.

The sample holds one count of this clone. The chain joins TRBV29-1 to TRBJ1-1, with 8 bases aligning to TRBD1. This CDR3 is built from 13 residues. Germline-derived CDR1 and CDR2 are SQVTM and ANQGSEA. V gave up 6 bases and J gave up 4 bases; unmatched junction bases: 7. The CDR3 here is CSVGQGIFTEAFF. The CDR3 nucleotides read TGCAGCGTCGGACAGGGAATTTTCACTGAAGCTTTCTTT.

This chain connects TRBV15 to TRBJ1-1, with 11 nucleotides matching TRBD1. Per germline, CDR1 LNHNV and CDR2 YYDKDF (reference sequence). Trimming removed 3 bases from V and 9 bases from J; junction bases left unmatched: 9. There are 15 residues in the CDR3. The CDR3 bases are TGTGCCACCAGCAGTGTCGGACAGGGGGCCGGGAAAGCTTTCTTT. Its translation is CATSSVGQGAGKAFF. Based on the CDR3 plus reference TRBV15 and TRBJ1-1, the full variable domain is DAMVIQNPRYQVTQFGKPVTLSCSQTLNHNVMYWYQQKSSQAPKLLFHYYDKDFNNEADTPDNFQSRRPNTSFCFLDIRSPGLGDTAMYLCATSSVGQGAGKAFFGQGTRLTVV.

The genes are TRBV7-6 and TRBJ2-5; D is possibly TRBD2 (7 bases). Trimming stripped 1 base from V and 2 bases from J, with 14 bases between. This CDR3 has 16 residues. Germline V gives CDR1 SGHVS, CDR2 FNYEAQ. The CDR3 protein is CASSLGWGGQQETQYF. The CDR3 DNA reads TGTGCCAGCAGCTTAGGGTGGGGGGGACAACAAGAGACCCAGTACTTC.